This is a list of T cell receptor beta chains from one sample in a study of blood T cell repertoires in COVID-19. Produced via immunoSEQ multiplex PCR; TCRdb's table is partial and in-frame only. The table has about 280,000 clones, approximately 88% seen once. The sample taken for sequencing was PBMCs or T cells enriched from blood (not recorded which). The origin of the receptors is a woman between 40 and 50 years old who had recovered from COVID-19. Each CDR3 is given with its conserved first and last residue. Fields, in order: D gene, V gene, clone size, J gene, CDR3 DNA, CDR3 protein. D genes are given only for firm matches. Clone size is not always given. Where it is, it says once, few, many or a class for expanded clones.

d_call: -; v_call: TRBV19; clone_size: -; j_call: TRBJ1-4; cdr3_nt: TGTGCCAGTAGAACGGGGCGGACAGCCAATGAAAAACTGTTTTTT; cdr3_aa: CASRTGRTANEKLFF
d_call: -; v_call: TRBV15; clone_size: -; j_call: TRBJ1-1; cdr3_nt: TGTGCCACCAGCAGGAGGGGGGGCACTGAAGCTTTCTTT; cdr3_aa: CATSRRGGTEAFF
d_call: TRBD2; v_call: TRBV7-2; clone_size: -; j_call: TRBJ2-3; cdr3_nt: TGTGCCAGCAGCTTCGGGGGAGGGGCAGATACGCAGTATTTT; cdr3_aa: CASSFGGGADTQYF
d_call: TRBD1; v_call: TRBV4-1; clone_size: -; j_call: TRBJ1-2; cdr3_nt: TGCGCCAGCAGCCAAAGACAGGGGGACTATGGCTACACCTTC; cdr3_aa: CASSQRQGDYGYTF
d_call: -; v_call: TRBV28; clone_size: -; j_call: TRBJ2-3; cdr3_nt: TGTGCCAGCCTTAGGGGGGATACGCAGTATTTT; cdr3_aa: CASLRGDTQYF
d_call: -; v_call: TRBV7-2; clone_size: -; j_call: TRBJ2-5; cdr3_nt: TGTGCCAGCAGTCCGAAGGTGGAGAGGGAGACCCAGTACTTC; cdr3_aa: CASSPKVERETQYF
d_call: TRBD1; v_call: TRBV7-8; clone_size: -; j_call: TRBJ2-1; cdr3_nt: TGTGCCAGCAGCTTCGGACAGGGGTTCAATGAGCAGTTCTTC; cdr3_aa: CASSFGQGFNEQFF
d_call: -; v_call: TRBV2; clone_size: -; j_call: TRBJ1-6; cdr3_nt: TGTGCCAGCAGTGCCCTTCAGGCCCAAACTAATTCACCCCTCCACTTT; cdr3_aa: CASSALQAQTNSPLHF
d_call: -; v_call: TRBV28; clone_size: few; j_call: TRBJ2-7; cdr3_nt: TGTGCCAGCAGTTCCCAGTACTACGAGCAGTACTTC; cdr3_aa: CASSSQYYEQYF
d_call: -; v_call: TRBV7-2; clone_size: -; j_call: TRBJ2-3; cdr3_nt: TGTGCCAGCAGCTTAGTGCAGTACACAGATACGCAGTATTTT; cdr3_aa: CASSLVQYTDTQYF
d_call: -; v_call: TRBV28; clone_size: -; j_call: TRBJ1-3; cdr3_nt: TGTGCCAGCAGTTCCTCCAATCCCGGACAGCCCTCTGGAAACACCATATATTTT; cdr3_aa: CASSSSNPGQPSGNTIYF
d_call: -; v_call: TRBV9; clone_size: -; j_call: TRBJ2-1; cdr3_nt: TGTGCCAGCAGTGGCCGACTAGGCCCTCACAATGAGCAGTTCTTC; cdr3_aa: CASSGRLGPHNEQFF
d_call: -; v_call: TRBV5-1; clone_size: -; j_call: TRBJ2-1; cdr3_nt: TGCGCCAGCAGCCCCCAGGTGGACTACAATGAGCAGTTCTTC; cdr3_aa: CASSPQVDYNEQFF
d_call: TRBD1; v_call: TRBV7-8; clone_size: -; j_call: TRBJ2-2; cdr3_nt: TGTGCCAGCAGCCTCCGGGACAGGGTTGTCCGGAACACCGGGGAGCTGTTTTTT; cdr3_aa: CASSLRDRVVRNTGELFF
d_call: -; v_call: TRBV6-1; clone_size: many; j_call: TRBJ2-3; cdr3_nt: TGTGCCAGCAGTGAAGCCATGCTAGCTGTCTCTAGCACAGATACGCAGTATTTT; cdr3_aa: CASSEAMLAVSSTDTQYF
d_call: TRBD2; v_call: TRBV2; clone_size: -; j_call: TRBJ2-2; cdr3_nt: TGTGCCAGCAGTGAGGCTAGCGGAAACACCGGGGAGCTGTTTTTT; cdr3_aa: CASSEASGNTGELFF
d_call: TRBD1; v_call: TRBV11-3; clone_size: few; j_call: TRBJ2-2; cdr3_nt: TGTGCCAGCAGAGAGGGGCAGGGGGCCGGGGAGCTGTTTTTT; cdr3_aa: CASREGQGAGELFF
d_call: -; v_call: TRBV2; clone_size: few; j_call: TRBJ1-3; cdr3_nt: TGTGCCAGCACCAGGACAGCTGGAAACACCATATATTTT; cdr3_aa: CASTRTAGNTIYF
d_call: TRBD1; v_call: TRBV18; clone_size: -; j_call: TRBJ2-7; cdr3_nt: TGTGCCAGCTCACTCGACAGGGAAGGGCTCTACGAGCAGTACTTC; cdr3_aa: CASSLDREGLYEQYF
d_call: TRBD1; v_call: TRBV3-1/TRBV3-2; clone_size: -; j_call: TRBJ2-2; cdr3_nt: TGTGCCAGCAGACAGGGGGGTGTCACCGGGGAGCTGTTTTTT; cdr3_aa: CASRQGGVTGELFF
d_call: -; v_call: TRBV7-2; clone_size: -; j_call: TRBJ1-2; cdr3_nt: TGTGCCAGCAGCTTGGAGGGTTGGGGCTACACCTTC; cdr3_aa: CASSLEGWGYTF
d_call: TRBD1; v_call: TRBV3-1/TRBV3-2; clone_size: few; j_call: TRBJ2-2; cdr3_nt: TGTGCCAGCAGCCGTACACAGGGGGCGCTGGACACCGGGGAGCTGTTTTTT; cdr3_aa: CASSRTQGALDTGELFF
d_call: TRBD1; v_call: TRBV28; clone_size: -; j_call: TRBJ1-2; cdr3_nt: TGTGCCAGCAGTGCCAGGACAGGGTCCTATGGCTACACCTTC; cdr3_aa: CASSARTGSYGYTF
d_call: -; v_call: TRBV9; clone_size: -; j_call: TRBJ2-3; cdr3_nt: TGTGCCAGCAGCGTACTCCGCACAGATACGCAGTATTTT; cdr3_aa: CASSVLRTDTQYF
d_call: TRBD2; v_call: TRBV30; clone_size: -; j_call: TRBJ2-1; cdr3_nt: TGTGCCTGGAGTGTAAGGAGTCTAGCGGGAGTCGGGGATGAGCAGTTCTTC; cdr3_aa: CAWSVRSLAGVGDEQFF
d_call: -; v_call: TRBV2; clone_size: -; j_call: TRBJ2-7; cdr3_nt: TGTGCCAGCAGTGGGTTGGATACGGGCGAGGGGGAAATGTGGGAGCAGTACTTC; cdr3_aa: CASSGLDTGEGEMWEQYF
d_call: -; v_call: TRBV9; clone_size: few; j_call: TRBJ1-1; cdr3_nt: TGTGCCAGCAGCGTGGCAGGGAACCAAGCTTTCTTT; cdr3_aa: CASSVAGNQAFF
d_call: TRBD1; v_call: TRBV28; clone_size: -; j_call: TRBJ1-2; cdr3_nt: TGTGCCAGCAGTTTATTCAGGGACAGGGGAGACGGCTACACCTTC; cdr3_aa: CASSLFRDRGDGYTF
d_call: -; v_call: TRBV29-1; clone_size: -; j_call: TRBJ1-1; cdr3_nt: TGCAGCGTCAACTCCGCTGCGGCTGAAGCTTTCTTT; cdr3_aa: CSVNSAAAEAFF
d_call: -; v_call: TRBV7-9; clone_size: -; j_call: TRBJ1-1; cdr3_nt: TGTGCCAGCAGCCCTAACCATGTCGAGTACACTGAAGCTTTCTTT; cdr3_aa: CASSPNHVEYTEAFF
d_call: TRBD1; v_call: TRBV19; clone_size: -; j_call: TRBJ2-5; cdr3_nt: TGTGCCAGTCAAGACAGGGGGCGCGGGGAGACCCAGTACTTC; cdr3_aa: CASQDRGRGETQYF
d_call: -; v_call: TRBV28; clone_size: -; j_call: TRBJ2-3; cdr3_nt: TGTGCCAGCAGTTTGCCAGGGGCAGATACGCAGTATTTT; cdr3_aa: CASSLPGADTQYF
d_call: -; v_call: TRBV28; clone_size: -; j_call: TRBJ1-5; cdr3_nt: TGTGCCAGCAGTTTCTTATTGGCAGCTAGATCCCATCAGCCCCAGCATTTT; cdr3_aa: CASSFLLAARSHQPQHF
d_call: -; v_call: TRBV30; clone_size: -; j_call: TRBJ1-2; cdr3_nt: TGTGCCTGGAGCTCTCCCACAGACAGCCTCTATGGCTACACCTTC; cdr3_aa: CAWSSPTDSLYGYTF
d_call: -; v_call: TRBV28; clone_size: once; j_call: TRBJ2-3; cdr3_nt: TGTGCCAGCAGTACCCCTGGGCAAGATACGCAGTATTTT; cdr3_aa: CASSTPGQDTQYF
d_call: TRBD2; v_call: TRBV25-1; clone_size: -; j_call: TRBJ2-2; cdr3_nt: TGTGCCAGCACCCGAGCGGGGGACACCGGGGAGCTGTTTTTT; cdr3_aa: CASTRAGDTGELFF
d_call: -; v_call: TRBV6-2/TRBV6-3; clone_size: -; j_call: TRBJ2-7; cdr3_nt: TGTGCCAGCAGTTACGCGGAGAGCTCCTACGAGCAGTACTTC; cdr3_aa: CASSYAESSYEQYF
d_call: TRBD2; v_call: TRBV3-1/TRBV3-2; clone_size: -; j_call: TRBJ2-3; cdr3_nt: TGTGCCAGCAGCCAAGATAAAGGAACTAGCGGGAGGGGTACGCAGTATTTT; cdr3_aa: CASSQDKGTSGRGTQYF
d_call: -; v_call: TRBV7-2; clone_size: -; j_call: TRBJ1-2; cdr3_nt: TGTGCCAGCAGCTTAGCGGCAGCTAACTATGGCTACACCTTC; cdr3_aa: CASSLAAANYGYTF
d_call: TRBD2; v_call: TRBV30; clone_size: once; j_call: TRBJ2-1; cdr3_nt: TGTGCCTGGAGTAGGCTAGCGGGTACTAATGAGCAGTTCTTC; cdr3_aa: CAWSRLAGTNEQFF
d_call: TRBD1; v_call: TRBV5-1; clone_size: once; j_call: TRBJ1-1; cdr3_nt: TGCGCCAGCAGCTCCCGGGACAGGGGACCGCTGATGAGGGCTGAAGCTTTCTTT; cdr3_aa: CASSSRDRGPLMRAEAFF
d_call: -; v_call: TRBV18; clone_size: -; j_call: TRBJ2-6; cdr3_nt: TGTGCCAGCTCACCACCGGGGCTCGGTGGGGCCAACGTCCTGACTTTC; cdr3_aa: CASSPPGLGGANVLTF
d_call: -; v_call: TRBV7-9; clone_size: few; j_call: TRBJ1-2; cdr3_nt: TGTGCCAGCAGCCCAACTAACTATGGCTACACCTTC; cdr3_aa: CASSPTNYGYTF
d_call: -; v_call: TRBV4-1; clone_size: -; j_call: TRBJ1-2; cdr3_nt: TGCGCCAGCAGCCAAGAATCCCAGGGAGGGAACTATGGCTACACCTTC; cdr3_aa: CASSQESQGGNYGYTF
d_call: TRBD2; v_call: TRBV3-1/TRBV3-2; clone_size: -; j_call: TRBJ2-5; cdr3_nt: TGTGCCAGCAGCCAAGTCTCGGGAGGTCAGACCCAGTACTTC; cdr3_aa: CASSQVSGGQTQYF
d_call: TRBD2; v_call: TRBV6-5; clone_size: -; j_call: TRBJ2-1; cdr3_nt: TGTGCCAGCAGTTCTAGCGGGAGGGCCATTGGGAATGAGCAGTTCTTC; cdr3_aa: CASSSSGRAIGNEQFF
d_call: TRBD1; v_call: TRBV30; clone_size: -; j_call: TRBJ1-4; cdr3_nt: TGTGCCTGGAGTGCCACCGGGACAGGGATTGAAAAACTGTTTTTT; cdr3_aa: CAWSATGTGIEKLFF
d_call: TRBD1; v_call: TRBV5-1; clone_size: -; j_call: TRBJ2-5; cdr3_nt: TGCGCCAGCAGCTGGGGGACAGGGGGAAACCAAGAGACCCAGTACTTC; cdr3_aa: CASSWGTGGNQETQYF
d_call: -; v_call: TRBV7-6; clone_size: few; j_call: TRBJ2-7; cdr3_nt: TGTGCCAGCAGCACTCAGACAGGAGCCTACGAGCAGTACTTC; cdr3_aa: CASSTQTGAYEQYF
d_call: -; v_call: TRBV7-8; clone_size: -; j_call: TRBJ2-1; cdr3_nt: TGTGCCAGCAGCTTAGTAGTCGGCGGTGAGCAGTTCTTC; cdr3_aa: CASSLVVGGEQFF
d_call: -; v_call: TRBV6-5; clone_size: -; j_call: TRBJ2-7; cdr3_nt: TGTGCCAGCAGTTACTCGTCTGCGTACGAGCAGTACTTC; cdr3_aa: CASSYSSAYEQYF
d_call: TRBD1; v_call: TRBV19; clone_size: -; j_call: TRBJ2-7; cdr3_nt: TGTGCCAGTAGCAACCGGGACAGACTATCCTACGAGCAGTACTTC; cdr3_aa: CASSNRDRLSYEQYF
d_call: TRBD2; v_call: TRBV28; clone_size: -; j_call: TRBJ2-1; cdr3_nt: TGTGCCAGCAGTTTTACTAGCGGGGCCCGGGGGGAGCAGTTCTTC; cdr3_aa: CASSFTSGARGEQFF
d_call: TRBD2; v_call: TRBV4-1; clone_size: once; j_call: TRBJ2-5; cdr3_nt: TGCGCCAGCAGCCAAGAGGTTTCGGTTAGCCCAGCGGGGGAGACCCAGTACTTC; cdr3_aa: CASSQEVSVSPAGETQYF
d_call: TRBD2; v_call: TRBV5-6; clone_size: few; j_call: TRBJ2-7; cdr3_nt: TGTGCCAGCAGTATGGGGGGACTAGCGACCTACGAGCAGTACTTC; cdr3_aa: CASSMGGLATYEQYF
d_call: TRBD1; v_call: TRBV7-9; clone_size: -; j_call: TRBJ1-2; cdr3_nt: TGTGCCAGCAGCTCCGAAAAGACAGGGGGGTACTATGGCTACACCTTC; cdr3_aa: CASSSEKTGGYYGYTF
d_call: TRBD1; v_call: TRBV9; clone_size: -; j_call: TRBJ2-5; cdr3_nt: TGTGCCAGCAGCGTAGTTGGACGGACAGGGGAGACCCAGTACTTC; cdr3_aa: CASSVVGRTGETQYF
d_call: -; v_call: TRBV28; clone_size: -; j_call: TRBJ2-7; cdr3_nt: TGTGCCAGCAGTTTCCGTGGGCGCTTGAGTCTCGAGCAGTACTTC; cdr3_aa: CASSFRGRLSLEQYF
d_call: -; v_call: TRBV28; clone_size: -; j_call: TRBJ1-1; cdr3_nt: TGTGCCAGCAGTTCGCCGCCAGGGAACACTGAAGCTTTCTTT; cdr3_aa: CASSSPPGNTEAFF